This entry concerns a single T cell receptor (beta chain). This sample is part of a study of blood T cell repertoires in COVID-19. Study-level background: The origin of the acute and convalescent COVID-19 samples was the United States, Italy and Spain. Sources were T cells, B-cell-depleted T cells, or PBMCs; the material itself was cDNA or gDNA.

TCRdb's copy holds only in-frame clones and misses some; the assay was immunoSEQ multiplex PCR. The sample has approximately 250,000 clones, approximately 86% seen once. The CDR3 contains 18 residues. The junction had 13 bases not matched to a gene; V was cut back by 4 bases and J by 0 bases. Looked up from germline, CDR1 is SGHRS and CDR2 is YFSETQ. This chain uses TRBV5-1 with TRBJ2-3, with 8 nucleotides matching TRBD2. The material sequenced was peripheral blood. The clonotype was recovered from an older woman who had recovered from COVID-19. The CDR3 protein is CASSLYQGGGPSTDTQYF. The CDR3 coding sequence is TGCGCCAGCAGCCTATATCAAGGCGGGGGGCCTAGCACAGATACGCAGTATTTT.